What follows are 21 T cell receptor beta chains derived from one specimen sequenced in a study of shared clonotypes between healthy human individuals. Profiled with immunoSEQ multiplex PCR; TCRdb holds only in-frame clones, not every one. The sample has 2 million to 2.5 million clones, about 95% seen once. Naivety among CD8 cells was defined by CD45RO negativity and positive CCR7 selection, thereby excluding terminally differentiated effector memory CD45RA+ cells. Sequencing was done on a sample of naive CD8+ T cells sorted from blood. The receptors come from a man between 18 and 35 years old in good health.

The chain joins TRBV4-3 to TRBJ2-7, with TRBD2 as a possible D gene (5 bases). Per germline, CDR1 LGHNA and CDR2 YSLEER. CDR3 length: 16 residues. V lost 0 bases and J lost 2, with 14 bases in between. The CDR3 loop is CASSQDNGGSTYEQYF. DNA for the CDR3: TGCGCCAGCAGCCAAGATAATGGAGGAAGCACCTACGAGCAGTACTTC.

This chain joins TRBV29-1 and TRBJ2-7; 9 bases fit TRBD1. The germline V gene encodes CDR1 SQVTM and CDR2 ANQGSEA. The V gene end was trimmed by 6 bases and the J gene end by 4 bases; junction bases not matched to a gene: 7. There are 13 residues in the CDR3. The CDR3 DNA reads as TGCAGCGTCGGGGGACAGGGATATTACGAGCAGTACTTC. It yields the protein CSVGGQGYYEQYF.

The chain is built from TRBV5-1 and TRBJ2-3; tentatively, D is TRBD2 (5 bases). The germline V gene has CDR1 SGHRS and CDR2 YFSETQ. V gave up 0 bases and J gave up 5 bases, with 10 bases separating them. This CDR3 has 14 amino acids. The CDR3 loop reads CASSLERAGDTQYF. Here the CDR3 DNA reads TGCGCCAGCAGCTTGGAGAGGGCCGGAGATACGCAGTATTTT.

This sequence joins TRBV9 and TRBJ2-5; weak D call: TRBD1 (5 bases). The V gene lost 0 bases and the J gene lost 1 base, with 13 bases spanning the gap. CDR1 and CDR2 from the germline V gene are SGDLS and YYNGEE. This CDR3 comprises 16 residues. Written as DNA, the CDR3 is TGTGCCAGCAGCGTAGGAGGTGGGGCGATCCAAGAGACCCAGTACTTC. Its protein product is CASSVGGGAIQETQYF.

A note on this clone: The junction differs from germline at one of its ends, possibly a read error. This chain connects TRBV7-6 to TRBJ2-2, with unresolved D. The CDR3 has 13 amino acids. Germline loops: CDR1 SGHVS, CDR2 FNYEAQ. This chain's CDR3 is CASINSNTGELFF. CDR3 nucleotides: TGTGCCAGCATAAACTCGAATACCGGGGAGCTGTTTTTT. The variable domain in full, completed from reference TRBV7-6 and TRBJ2-2, reads GAGVSQSPRYKVTKRGQDVALRCDPISGHVSLYWYRQALGQGPEFLTYFNYEAQQDKSGLPNDRFSAERPEGSISTLTIQRTEQRDSAMYRCASINSNTGELFFGEGSRLTVL.

On this clone itself: Other DNA sequences of this sample code for an identical CDR3. This chain joins TRBV9 and TRBJ1-3; D is ambiguous. Germline V CDR1 and CDR2: SGDLS, YYNGEE. V was clipped by 2 bases and J by 0 bases, with 9 bases between them. The CDR3 length is 15 residues. The CDR3 nucleotides are TGTGCCAGCAGCGTGGGGTCGGGCTCTGGAAACACCATATATTTT. This codes for CASSVGSGSGNTIYF.

This clone was seen a single time. The chain links TRBV11-2 to TRBJ2-7, with a possible D match to TRBD2 (5 bases). Per germline, CDR1 SGHAT and CDR2 FQNNGV. The CDR3 runs to 14 residues. The ends were cut back, 5 bases at V and 5 bases at J, with 16 bases in the middle. For the CDR3, the DNA is TGTGCCAGCAGCCCGAAGACGGGAATCGACGAGCAGTACTTC. This sequence encodes CASSPKTGIDEQYF.

The V gene is TRBV6-5, the J gene TRBJ2-2; no reliable D call. Trimming left V 2 bases short and J 5 bases short, with 6 bases between. CDR3 length equals 13 residues. The germline V gene encodes CDR1 MNHEY and CDR2 SVGAGI. The CDR3: CASSYLETGELFF. CDR3 nucleotide sequence: TGTGCCAGCAGTTACCTAGAGACCGGGGAGCTGTTTTTT.

Comment on this clone: This sample includes further DNA sequences coding for the same CDR3. This chain links TRBV5-1 with TRBJ1-2; 9 nucleotides align to TRBD1. Germline loops: CDR1 SGHRS, CDR2 YFSETQ. Losses at the gene ends were 0 bases for V and 6 bases for J; bases not matched to a gene: 3. The CDR3 spans 14 residues. The CDR3 sequence: CASSLGTGVDGYTF. The CDR3, as DNA: TGCGCCAGCAGCTTGGGGACAGGGGTTGATGGCTACACCTTC.

The rearrangement links TRBV11-1 to TRBJ2-6, with 9 bases aligning to TRBD1. CDR1 SGHAT and CDR2 FQDESV come from the germline V gene (reference sequence). The trim removed 4 bases at V and 0 bases at J, leaving 10 bases unmatched. This CDR3 is 19 amino acids long. The CDR3: CASSCRRTGAASGANVLTF. CDR3 in DNA: TGTGCCAGCAGCTGTCGAAGGACAGGGGCTGCCTCTGGGGCCAACGTCCTGACTTTC.

With regard to this clone: The same CDR3 arises from other DNA sequences in this sample as well. V gene TRBV11-2 combines with J gene TRBJ2-1; maybe TRBD1 (6 bases). The V end lost 4 bases, the J end lost 0 bases, and 10 bases lay between the germline ends. Germline V gene sequence: CDR1 SGHAT, CDR2 FQNNGV. CDR3 length equals 15 residues. The CDR3 bases are TGTGCCAGCAGCTCGACAGGTAGCTCCTACAATGAGCAGTTCTTC. Its translation: CASSSTGSSYNEQFF.

The rearrangement uses TRBV30 and TRBJ2-1; 7 nucleotides align to TRBD1. After removal of 5 bases from V and 8 bases from J, the junction contained 9 bases not matched to a gene. The germline V gene has CDR1 GTSNPN and CDR2 SVGIG (reference sequence). This CDR3 contains 13 residues. The CDR3 DNA reads TGTGCCTGGGCGACAGGGTCAATCGATGAGCAGTTCTTC. This gives the protein CAWATGSIDEQFF.

The rearrangement links TRBV25-1 to TRBJ2-1; D not resolved. The CDR3 contains 12 residues. V gave up 8 bases and J gave up 7 bases, with 12 bases separating them. Germline V lookup: CDR1 MGHDK, CDR2 SYGVNS. The CDR3 DNA is TGTGCCAGCTCCATGGCCCAAAATGAGCAGTTCTTC. As protein: CASSMAQNEQFF.

CDR3 sequence: CASRMNRDGAYEQYF. CDR3 DNA: TGTGCCAGCAGGATGAACCGGGACGGCGCCTACGAGCAGTACTTC. The chain carries TRBV4-2 and TRBJ2-7; D may be TRBD1 or TRBD2 (5 bases each). V gave up 6 bases and J gave up 2 bases, with 17 bases separating them. The CDR3 consists of 15 residues. Germline V gene sequence: CDR1 LGHNA, CDR2 YNFKEQ.

The chain has TRBV5-4 and TRBJ2-7; no firm D call. Trimming cost V 0 bases and J 3 bases, with 13 bases left between them. CDR3 length equals 15 residues. CDR1 SGHNT and CDR2 YYREEE come from the germline V gene (reference sequence). Here the CDR3 DNA reads TGTGCCAGCAGCTTGGGCTCGGGTGCAGTCTACGAGCAGTACTTC. Translated, it gives CASSLGSGAVYEQYF.

CDR3 sequence reads: CASSLSLIGSNQPQHF. Written as DNA, the CDR3 is TGTGCCAGCAGTTTATCTCTAATCGGGAGCAATCAGCCCCAGCATTTT. V is TRBV28 and J is TRBJ1-5, with D hard to call. Germline CDR1 is MDHEN and CDR2 is SYDVKM. The CDR3 spans 16 residues. V dropped 1 base and J dropped 1 base, with 11 bases sitting between them.

Turning to this clone: The same CDR3 arises from other DNA sequences in this sample as well. The chain joins TRBV5-1 to TRBJ1-5; D unclear. V shed 0 bases and J shed 1 base, with 8 bases lying between them. This CDR3 has 15 residues. Looked up from germline, CDR1 is SGHRS and CDR2 is YFSETQ. CDR3 DNA sequence: TGCGCCAGCAGCTTGGAGGGTGGAAGCAATCAGCCCCAGCATTTT. It encodes CASSLEGGSNQPQHF.

This clone has a single count. The V and J genes are TRBV7-9 and TRBJ1-1; TRBD1 might be the D (5 bases). The CDR3 is made up of 13 amino acids. The V end lost 3 bases, the J end lost 10 bases, and 15 bases lay between the germline ends. Germline CDR1 is SEHNR and CDR2 is FQNEAQ (reference sequence). The CDR3 loop is CASSFTQEDGAFF. The CDR3 nucleotides read TGTGCCAGCAGCTTTACACAGGAGGATGGAGCTTTCTTT. Full variable domain (rest looked up from reference TRBV7-9 and TRBJ1-1): DTGVSQNPRHKITKRGQNVTFRCDPISEHNRLYWYRQTLGQGPEFLTYFQNEAQLEKSRLLSDRFSAERPKGSFSTLEIQRTEQGDSAMYLCASSFTQEDGAFFGQGTRLTVV.

The chain couples TRBV25-1 to TRBJ1-1; D gene unclear. Per germline, CDR1 MGHDK and CDR2 SYGVNS. The CDR3 has 14 residues. With 3 bases removed from V and 8 bases from J, the gap between germline ends came to 16 bases. The CDR3 coding sequence is TGTGCCAGCAGTGATTCAGCCGAAAATCCCGAAGCTTTCTTT. This sequence encodes CASSDSAENPEAFF.

This rearrangement joins TRBV6-5 to TRBJ1-1; D unclear. CDR1 and CDR2 from the germline V gene are MNHEY and SVGAGI. This CDR3 region has 13 residues. The V and J ends lost 2 bases and 11 bases respectively, with 15 bases between them. The CDR3: CASSYRDFETAFF. The CDR3 nucleotides read TGTGCCAGCAGTTACAGGGATTTCGAGACGGCTTTCTTT.

V and J are TRBV10-3 and TRBJ2-7, with D perhaps matching TRBD2 (6 bases). The CDR3 is made up of 13 amino acids. The ends were cut back, 11 bases at V and 4 bases at J, with 18 bases in the middle. Germline CDR1 reads ENHRY; CDR2 reads SYGVKD. The CDR3 spells CACRREVEYEQYF. The CDR3 nucleotides read TGTGCCTGCCGCAGGGAGGTCGAGTACGAGCAGTACTTC.